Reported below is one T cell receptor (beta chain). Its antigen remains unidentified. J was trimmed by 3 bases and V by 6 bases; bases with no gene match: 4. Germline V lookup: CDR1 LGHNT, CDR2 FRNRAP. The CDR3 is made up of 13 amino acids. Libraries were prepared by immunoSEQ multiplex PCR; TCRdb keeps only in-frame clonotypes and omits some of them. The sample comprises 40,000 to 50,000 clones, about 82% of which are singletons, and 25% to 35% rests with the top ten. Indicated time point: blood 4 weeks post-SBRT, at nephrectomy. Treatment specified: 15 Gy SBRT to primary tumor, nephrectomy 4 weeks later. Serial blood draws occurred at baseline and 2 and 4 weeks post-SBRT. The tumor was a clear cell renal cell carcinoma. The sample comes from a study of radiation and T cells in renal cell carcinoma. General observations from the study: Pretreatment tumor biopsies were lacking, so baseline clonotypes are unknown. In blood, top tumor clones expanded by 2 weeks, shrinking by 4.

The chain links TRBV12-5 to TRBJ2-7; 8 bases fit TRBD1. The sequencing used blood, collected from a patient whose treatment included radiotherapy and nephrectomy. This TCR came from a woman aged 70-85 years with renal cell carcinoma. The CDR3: CASGPDRGYEQYF. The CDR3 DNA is TGTGCTAGTGGGCCTGACAGGGGCTACGAGCAGTACTTC.